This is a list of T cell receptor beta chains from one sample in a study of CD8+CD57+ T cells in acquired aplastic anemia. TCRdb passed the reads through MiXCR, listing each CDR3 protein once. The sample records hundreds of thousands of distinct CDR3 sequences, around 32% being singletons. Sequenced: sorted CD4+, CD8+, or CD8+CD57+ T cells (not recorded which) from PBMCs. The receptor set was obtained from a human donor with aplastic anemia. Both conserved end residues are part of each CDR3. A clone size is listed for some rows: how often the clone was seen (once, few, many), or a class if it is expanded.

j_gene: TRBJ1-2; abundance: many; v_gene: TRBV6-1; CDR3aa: CASRPGVVEGYTF
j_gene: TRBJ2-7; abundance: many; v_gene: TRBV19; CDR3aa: CASSITSGGTYEQYF
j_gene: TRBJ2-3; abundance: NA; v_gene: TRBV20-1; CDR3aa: CSANGGNTDTQYF
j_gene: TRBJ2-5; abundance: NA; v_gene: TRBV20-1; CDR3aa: CSARPEGTPQETQYF
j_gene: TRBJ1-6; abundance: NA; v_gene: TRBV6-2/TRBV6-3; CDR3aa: CASRWVLNSPLHF
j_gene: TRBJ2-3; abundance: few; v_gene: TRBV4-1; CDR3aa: CASSLETVTDTQYF
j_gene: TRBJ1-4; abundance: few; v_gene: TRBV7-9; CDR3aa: CASSLSATGGKKLFF
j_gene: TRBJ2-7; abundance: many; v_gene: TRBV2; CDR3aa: CASSVALGVDEQYF
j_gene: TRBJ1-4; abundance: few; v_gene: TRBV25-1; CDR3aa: CASSSIEGPSLFF
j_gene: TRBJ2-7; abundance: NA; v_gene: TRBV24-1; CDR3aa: CATSDSRTGVSSYEQYF
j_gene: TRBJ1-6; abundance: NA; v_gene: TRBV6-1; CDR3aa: CASSVRGNSPLHF
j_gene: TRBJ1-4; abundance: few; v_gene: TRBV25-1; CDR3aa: CASSNDIGDRGEKLFF
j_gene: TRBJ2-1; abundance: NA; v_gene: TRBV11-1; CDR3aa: CASSLIGQGAVNEQFF
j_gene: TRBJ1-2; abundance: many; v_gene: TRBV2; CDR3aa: CASSEAAPGYTF
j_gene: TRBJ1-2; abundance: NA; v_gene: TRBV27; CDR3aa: CASRPTGGGYGYTF
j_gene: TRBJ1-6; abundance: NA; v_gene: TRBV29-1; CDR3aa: CSVVRRAYNSPLHF
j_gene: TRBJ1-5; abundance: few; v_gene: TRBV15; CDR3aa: CATSRDRGGQPQHF
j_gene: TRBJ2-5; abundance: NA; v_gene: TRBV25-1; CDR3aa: CASSFAGAVETQYF
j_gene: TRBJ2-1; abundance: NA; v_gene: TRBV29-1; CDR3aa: CSASLAGGDEQFF
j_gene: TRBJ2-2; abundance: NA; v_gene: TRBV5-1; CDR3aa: CASSLEGDTGELFF
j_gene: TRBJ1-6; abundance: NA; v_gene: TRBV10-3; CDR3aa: CAISGSGDNSPLHF
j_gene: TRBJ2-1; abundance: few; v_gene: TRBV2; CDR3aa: CASSGGSGVYNEQFF
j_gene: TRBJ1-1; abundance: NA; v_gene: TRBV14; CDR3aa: CASSQAGSLLGTEAFF
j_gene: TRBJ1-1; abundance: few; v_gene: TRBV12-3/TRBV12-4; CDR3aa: CASSFDGGDTEAFF
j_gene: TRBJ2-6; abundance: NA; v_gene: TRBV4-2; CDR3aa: CASSPRASGGAFSGANVLTF
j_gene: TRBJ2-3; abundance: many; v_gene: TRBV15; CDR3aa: CATGTVDSTDTQYF
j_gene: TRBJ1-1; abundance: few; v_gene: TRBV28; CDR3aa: CASRYQGARAFF
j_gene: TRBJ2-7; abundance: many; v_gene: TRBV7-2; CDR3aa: CASSQLQGSEQYF
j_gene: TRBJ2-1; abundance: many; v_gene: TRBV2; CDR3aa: CASSEALGGVEQFF
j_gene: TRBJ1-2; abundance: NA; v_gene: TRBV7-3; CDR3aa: CASSRQGVISGYTF
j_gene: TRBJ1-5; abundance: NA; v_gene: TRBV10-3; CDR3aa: CAISLRGISNQPQHF
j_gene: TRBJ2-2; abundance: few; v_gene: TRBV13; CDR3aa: CASSGTDWTSDGELFF
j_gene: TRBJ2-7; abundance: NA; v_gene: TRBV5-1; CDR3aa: CASSLDGDYEQYF
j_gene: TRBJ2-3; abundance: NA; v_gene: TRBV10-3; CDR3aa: CAISETGSTDTQYF
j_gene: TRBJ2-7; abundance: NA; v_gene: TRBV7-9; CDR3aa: CASSPPGVASYEQYF
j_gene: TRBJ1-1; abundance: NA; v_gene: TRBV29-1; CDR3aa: CSVVIPGQGARGTEAFF
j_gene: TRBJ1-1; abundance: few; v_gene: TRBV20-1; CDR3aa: CSARVGEGVTEAFF
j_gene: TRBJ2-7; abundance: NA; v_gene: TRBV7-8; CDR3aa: CASSISHDYEQYF
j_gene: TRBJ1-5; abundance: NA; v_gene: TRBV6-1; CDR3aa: CASGWAGNSNQPQHF
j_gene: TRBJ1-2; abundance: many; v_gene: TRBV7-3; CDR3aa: CASSLAGGAYGYTF
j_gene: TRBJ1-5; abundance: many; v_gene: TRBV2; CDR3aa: CASMRNSNQPQHF
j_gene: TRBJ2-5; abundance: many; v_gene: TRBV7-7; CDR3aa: CASSFLSGRAETQYF
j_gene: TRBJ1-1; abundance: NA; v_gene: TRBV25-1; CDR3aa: CASSQPGRNTEAFF
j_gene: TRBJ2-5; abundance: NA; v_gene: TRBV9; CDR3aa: CASSVELGSGTQYF
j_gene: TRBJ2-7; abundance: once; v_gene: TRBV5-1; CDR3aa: CASSLGDYYEQYF
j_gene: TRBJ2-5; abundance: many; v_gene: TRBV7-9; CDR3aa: CASSPGLAGQETQYF
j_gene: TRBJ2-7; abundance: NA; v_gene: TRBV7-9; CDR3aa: CASSGRTGGLF
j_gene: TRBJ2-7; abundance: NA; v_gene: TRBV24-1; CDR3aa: CATSPYPGTGEQYF
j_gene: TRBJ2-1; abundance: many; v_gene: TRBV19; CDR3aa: CASSSAGTSVNEQFF
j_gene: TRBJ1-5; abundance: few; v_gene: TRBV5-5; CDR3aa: CASSLDRFNQPQHF
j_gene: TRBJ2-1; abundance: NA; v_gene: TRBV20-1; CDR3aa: CSARALRGISYNEQFF
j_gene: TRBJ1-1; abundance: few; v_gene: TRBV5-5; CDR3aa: CASSLDSGRTEAFF
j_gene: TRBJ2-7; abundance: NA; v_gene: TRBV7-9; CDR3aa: CASSLDLYEQCF
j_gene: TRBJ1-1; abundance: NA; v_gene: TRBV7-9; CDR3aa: CASSQDATANTEAFF
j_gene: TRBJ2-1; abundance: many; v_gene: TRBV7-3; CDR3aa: CASSLTAYNEQFF
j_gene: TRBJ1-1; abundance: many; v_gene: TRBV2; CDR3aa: CASSEALRTEAFF
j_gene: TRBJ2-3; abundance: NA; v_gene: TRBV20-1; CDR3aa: CSAKGLAGGPDTQYF
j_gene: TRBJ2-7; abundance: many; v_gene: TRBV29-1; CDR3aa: CSVEDPAGSYEQYF
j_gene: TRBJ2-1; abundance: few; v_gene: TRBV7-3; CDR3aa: CASGYRGTTNEQFF